The clone carrying this T cell receptor (beta chain) was observed at least ten times. Its matching antigen is unknown. A junction boundary mismatches the germline segment, possibly from a read error. The source of the sample is a study of blood T cells in healthy people across ages. Primed by a sample-barcoded 5' primer and a J-beta primer mix, a second PCR proceeded for 7 to 11 cycles. Each cDNA molecule, via a template-switch adaptor with 12 random nucleotides, was tagged. All samples yielded 3 million or more CDR3-containing paired-end reads. TCRdb processed the 5' RACE reads anew with MiXCR; each CDR3 protein has one entry. Here the sample spans roughly 1.9 million distinct CDR3 sequences, 39% being singletons. Total RNA, at least 5 micrograms per sample, came from PBMCs. Germline assignment: CDR1 SGHRS and CDR2 YFSETQ. The CDR3 covers 13 residues. The study's findings and limits: Whereas aged donors had fewer naive CD4+ cells, long-lived donors had more of them and higher diversity.

This TCR was recovered from a human donor in good health. Sequencing was performed on blood. The rearrangement joins TRBV5-1 to TRBJ1-5; 7 bases map to TRBD1. The CDR3 DNA reads TGCGCCAGCAGGCTAGGGGGCAACCAGCCCCAGCATTTT. As protein: CASRLGGNQPQHF.